This entry features one T cell receptor beta chain sequence. Its antigen remains unknown. The data derive from a study of T cell responses to AZD1222 COVID-19 vaccine. Study-level points and caveats: Among spike-specific TCRs, nearly half reportedly target unmutated variant regions.

Generated by immunoSEQ multiplex PCR, the TCRdb table keeps only in-frame clones and is missing some. The top ten hold less than 0.6% of the sample, which has roughly 270,000 clones, 85% to 95% seen once. The CDR3 consists of 14 residues. Germline V gives CDR1 ENHRY, CDR2 SYGVKD. V dropped 5 bases and J dropped 3 bases, with 14 bases sitting between them. The chain carries TRBV10-3 and TRBJ2-7; D might be TRBD1 or TRBD2, each matching 5 bases. The clonotype originates from an adult who received the AZD1222 COVID-19 vaccine. This specimen consisted of peripheral blood, obtained 28 days after the second AZD1222 dose. The CDR3 loop is CAISQGIANYEQYF. CDR3 sequence (DNA): TGTGCCATCAGTCAGGGCATAGCGAACTACGAGCAGTACTTC.